This entry describes one TCR beta chain. The antigen remains undetermined. This record belongs to a study of cytomegalovirus exposure and HLA in healthy donors. Turning to the study itself: Of the donors genotyped, several hundred in all, 75% to 85% fell in the Caucasian-associated ancestry cluster. Study observations and caveats: Data from an earlier analysis indicated that most TCR beta V segments were productive either about 87% or about 30% of the time.

The V gene's germline CDR1 is MNHEY and CDR2 SVGAGI. The CDR3 extends over 14 amino acids. The V and J ends lost 5 bases and 4 bases, in that order; junction bases with no gene match: 3. The PCR made use of 60 Vbeta and 13 Jbeta primers. Assay used: immunoSEQ multiplex PCR; TCRdb lists only in-frame clones, some missing. The sample contains some 220,000 clones, roughly 81% of which appear only once. V and J are TRBV6-5 and TRBJ1-2, with TRBD1 matching 11 bases. This clonotype originated in a girl aged 2 to 10 in good health and CMV-seronegative. Source material: PBMCs. CDR3 bases: TGTGCCAGCAGTACGGACAGGGGGCCCTATGGCTACACCTTC. Its protein product is CASSTDRGPYGYTF.